This passage covers 32 T cell receptor beta chains from one sample sequenced in a study of CD8 T cells in ankylosing spondylitis. Whole-study findings and limits: A TCR beta motif of roughly 8 highly homologous variants appeared characteristic of ankylosing spondylitis blood.

The antigens for these receptors are not known. Using its own MiXCR run on the 5' RACE reads, TCRdb lists one record per CDR3 protein. The sample carries 350,000 or so distinct CDR3 sequences, 8% recorded once. Source material: blood, either unsorted or a sorted T cell fraction (not recorded which). All receptors derive from a male donor with ankylosing spondylitis.

This clonotype has more than one count but fewer than ten. This chain joins TRBV28 and TRBJ1-5, with D possibly being TRBD1 (5 bases). The CDR3 covers 15 residues. Germline V lookup: CDR1 MDHEN, CDR2 SYDVKM. V lost 5 bases and J lost 4, with 15 bases in between. DNA of the CDR3: TGTGCCAGCAGTGATCCGGGACTCATGAATCAGCCCCAGCATTTT. Translating gives CASSDPGLMNQPQHF.

This clonotype was seen repeatedly, ten times or more. The chain combines TRBV29-1 with TRBJ2-5, with TRBD2 identical over 10 bases. Trimming took 5 bases from V and 2 from J; bases not matched to a gene: 11. CDR1 SQVTM and CDR2 ANQGSEA come from the germline V gene. The CDR3 consists of 16 residues. The CDR3 sequence: CSVPVPLAGMQETQYF. CDR3 coding DNA: TGCAGCGTTCCCGTTCCACTAGCGGGGATGCAAGAGACCCAGTACTTC.

In this sample, this clonotype turned up many times. The chain is built from TRBV12-3 or TRBV12-4 and TRBJ2-2; D remains ambiguous. The length of the CDR3 is 13 residues. Trimming left V 8 bases short and J 5 bases short, with 12 bases between. Here the CDR3 reads CASVLVLTGELFF. CDR3 bases: TGTGCCAGCGTCCTCGTCTTAACCGGGGAGCTGTTTTTT.

This clonotype occurred a few times. The gene calls are TRBV4-2 and TRBJ2-5, with TRBD2 matching over 13 bases. V lost 4 bases to trimming and J lost 11 bases; unmatched junction nucleotides: 4. The CDR3 extends over 13 amino acids. Germline V gene data show CDR1 as LGHNA and CDR2 as YNFKEQ. The CDR3 sequence is CASSLGLAGTQYF. CDR3 DNA sequence: TGTGCCAGCAGCCTGGGACTAGCGGGAACTCAGTACTTC.

This clonotype was recorded a few times. V gene TRBV6-4 combines with J gene TRBJ2-1; no firm D call. The V end lost 3 bases, the J end lost 0 bases, and 9 bases lay between the germline ends. CDR3 length: 15 amino acids. Per the germline V gene, CDR1 is MRHNA and CDR2 is SNTAGT. The CDR3 DNA is TGTGCCAGCAGTGAGACACAACTCTCCTACAATGAGCAGTTCTTC. Its protein is CASSETQLSYNEQFF.

Only a few counts were recorded for this clonotype. This rearrangement joins TRBV30 to TRBJ2-7, with D unresolved. Trimming shortened V by 0 bases and J by 4 bases, and 7 bases separated the two germline ends. This CDR3 has 12 residues. The germline V gene encodes CDR1 GTSNPN and CDR2 SVGIG (reference sequence). CDR3 DNA: TGTGCCTGGAGTGTAAGCTGGTACGAGCAGTACTTC. Translation gives CAWSVSWYEQYF.

There are many counts of this clonotype. V usage is TRBV29-1 and J usage is TRBJ1-6, with 10 bases identical to TRBD1. The J segment lost 6 bases and the V segment lost 6 bases, leaving 2 bases of the junction unmatched. Germline CDR1 SQVTM, CDR2 ANQGSEA. The CDR3 loop spans 13 amino acids. The CDR3 DNA reads as TGCAGCGTCCGGACAGGGGGTAATTCACCCCTCCACTTT. Amino acid sequence: CSVRTGGNSPLHF.

This clonotype was picked up a small number of times. The rearrangement uses TRBV4-1 and TRBJ1-5, with D unclear. The CDR3 covers 15 residues. V lost 2 bases and J 0 bases, leaving 8 bases between the germline ends. Looked up from germline, CDR1 is MGHRA and CDR2 is YSYEKL. CDR3 residues: CASSQFGYSNQPQHF. In DNA, the CDR3 is TGCGCCAGCAGCCAATTTGGTTATAGCAATCAGCCCCAGCATTTT.

The gene calls are TRBV24-1 and TRBJ2-3, with D unresolved. Trimming removed 3 bases from V and 3 bases from J, with 9 bases in between. This CDR3 has 14 amino acids. Germline V CDR1 and CDR2: KGHDR, SFDVKD. The CDR3 region has the DNA TGTGCCACCAGTGATCCTGACGCGACAGATACGCAGTATTTT. Protein sequence: CATSDPDATDTQYF.

The V gene is TRBV12-3 or TRBV12-4, the J gene TRBJ2-7; 8 positions agree with TRBD1. The CDR3 has 14 residues. The V gene end was trimmed by 3 bases and the J gene end by 7 bases; junction bases not matched to a gene: 8. The CDR3 is CASSFGQGPREQYF. The CDR3 region has the DNA TGTGCCAGCAGTTTCGGACAGGGCCCCCGGGAGCAGTACTTC.

The gene calls are TRBV7-2 and TRBJ1-4; 7 bases align to TRBD1. V shed 7 bases and J 6 bases; nucleotides not matched to a gene: 8. CDR3 size: 14 residues. The V gene's germline CDR1 is SGHTA and CDR2 FQGNSA. CDR3 amino acids: CASTPRQGYEKLFF. The CDR3, as DNA: TGTGCCAGCACCCCGAGACAGGGATATGAAAAACTGTTTTTT.

This chain uses TRBV12-3 or TRBV12-4 with TRBJ2-1; TRBD2 aligns across 16 bases. The V and J ends lost 0 bases and 1 base, in that order; junction bases with no gene match: 6. This CDR3 has 20 amino acids. This CDR3 is CASSLAGTSGRGGSYNEQFF. The CDR3 nucleotides read TGTGCCAGCAGTTTAGCCGGGACTAGCGGGAGGGGAGGATCCTACAATGAGCAGTTCTTC.

At least ten counts were recorded for this clonotype. This rearrangement joins TRBV29-1 to TRBJ2-1, with TRBD1 matching 8 bases. Trimming took 4 bases from V and 0 from J; bases not matched to a gene: 2. CDR1 and CDR2 (germline): SQVTM, ANQGSEA. The CDR3 length is 14 residues. The chain's CDR3 is CSVGDRSSYNEQFF. In DNA form, the CDR3 reads TGCAGCGTTGGGGACAGGAGCTCCTACAATGAGCAGTTCTTC.

Many counts were recorded for this clonotype. The chain combines TRBV29-1 with TRBJ2-5; D is possibly TRBD1 (5 bases). Per the germline V gene, CDR1 is SQVTM and CDR2 is ANQGSEA. Deletions cut 0 bases from V and 3 bases from J, with 14 bases between. CDR3 length: 15 amino acids. CDR3 protein: CSVEDPGRNEETQYF. The CDR3 region has the DNA TGCAGCGTTGAAGACCCAGGGCGTAATGAAGAGACCCAGTACTTC.

This clonotype was seen more than once but under ten times. The rearrangement uses TRBV7-9 and TRBJ2-1; 7 bases align to TRBD2. The CDR3 is 15 residues long. Per germline, CDR1 SEHNR and CDR2 FQNEAQ (reference sequence). Unmatched junction bases numbered 12, after V lost 5 bases and J lost 8 bases. Here the CDR3 reads CASSPHRTRGHEQFF. The CDR3 DNA is TGTGCCAGCAGCCCCCACCGGACTAGGGGTCATGAGCAGTTCTTC.

A few counts support this clonotype. The chain joins TRBV6-2 or TRBV6-3 to TRBJ2-1, with D possibly matching TRBD2 (5 bases). Trimming shortened V by 2 bases and J by 0 bases, and 20 bases separated the two germline ends. This CDR3 region has 19 residues. Germline loops: CDR1 MNHEY, CDR2 SVGEGT. CDR3 residues: CASSYPSRRHRSSYNEQFF. For the CDR3, the DNA is TGTGCCAGCAGTTACCCAAGTAGGAGGCATCGCTCCTCCTACAATGAGCAGTTCTTC.

This clonotype turned up a few times. This chain links TRBV19 with TRBJ2-3; 8 bases fit TRBD2. CDR3 size: 16 residues. Germline V gene lookup returns CDR1 LNHDA and CDR2 SQIVND (reference sequence). The V segment lost 5 bases and the J segment 2 bases; nucleotides outside the gene matches: 9. CDR3 sequence (DNA): TGTGCCAGTAGTGGACTAGCCTTTTTTACCACAGATACGCAGTATTTT. Translated: CASSGLAFFTTDTQYF.

The table lists this clonotype with many counts. V usage is TRBV29-1 and J usage is TRBJ2-1, with 7 bases aligning to TRBD2. J lost 7 bases, V lost 5 bases, and 23 bases had no gene match. The V gene's germline CDR1 is SQVTM and CDR2 ANQGSEA. CDR3 length: 18 residues. CDR3 in amino acids: CSVTGWTSGFNSRNEQFF. The CDR3 coding sequence is TGCAGCGTTACCGGGTGGACTAGTGGGTTTAATAGTAGGAATGAGCAGTTCTTC.

The chain couples TRBV7-9 to TRBJ2-2; 9 bases are a match to TRBD2. Germline lookup yields CDR1 SEHNR and CDR2 FQNEAQ (reference sequence). V shed 5 bases, J shed 3 bases, and the junction held 7 bases outside the gene matches. The CDR3 is 16 amino acids. CDR3 region: CASSTPGLADTGELFF. The CDR3 DNA is TGTGCCAGCAGCACCCCGGGACTAGCAGACACCGGGGAGCTGTTTTTT.

Only a few counts were recorded for this clonotype. The CDR3 DNA reads as TGTGCCAGCAGCCCCCAGACAGTCTCCTACGAGCAGTACTTC. Encoded protein: CASSPQTVSYEQYF. The rearrangement uses TRBV11-2 and TRBJ2-7; tentative D call: TRBD1 (5 bases). Trimming took 5 bases from V and 0 from J, leaving 11 bases between them. Looked up from germline, CDR1 is SGHAT and CDR2 is FQNNGV. This CDR3 is built from 14 residues.

This clonotype was seen a few times. The chain recombines TRBV5-1 with TRBJ2-2, with D possibly TRBD2 on 6 matching bases. The V gene's germline CDR1 is SGHRS and CDR2 YFSETQ. This CDR3 contains 15 residues. Trimming shortened V by 3 bases and J by 0 bases, and 9 bases separated the two germline ends. DNA of the CDR3: TGCGCCAGCAGCTCGGGGACTTCGAACACCGGGGAGCTGTTTTTT. It translates to CASSSGTSNTGELFF.

The CDR3 DNA reads TGTGCCAGCAAAAATCAGGCGTTCTCCTACGAGCAGTACTTC. This codes for CASKNQAFSYEQYF. The rearrangement links TRBV6-1 to TRBJ2-7; D is unclear. The CDR3 covers 14 residues. In germline, CDR1 is MNHNS, CDR2 SASEGT. V dropped 7 bases and J dropped 0 bases, with 13 bases sitting between them.

The gene calls are TRBV28 and TRBJ2-1; D is perhaps TRBD1 or TRBD2 (5 bases each). The CDR3 totals 14 residues. V lost 7 bases and J 6 bases, leaving 16 bases between the germline ends. Germline loops: CDR1 MDHEN, CDR2 SYDVKM. This chain's CDR3 is CASNSRAGANEQFF. The CDR3 region has the DNA TGTGCCAGCAATTCCCGTGCCGGGGCCAATGAGCAGTTCTTC.

Remarks on this clonotype: The conserved phenylalanine or tryptophan normally closing the CDR3 is absent here, so this likely arose from a read error. This sequence joins TRBV20-1 and TRBJ2-7; no clear D. V was cut by 1 base and J by 6 bases, with 7 bases left in between. The CDR3 contains 11 residues. Germline V gives CDR1 DFQATT, CDR2 SNEGSKA (reference sequence). In nucleotides, the CDR3 is TGCAGTGCTAGAGTTCCGAGCGAGCAGTACTCC. Translation: CSARVPSEQYS.

V and J are TRBV12-3 or TRBV12-4 and TRBJ2-1; tentatively, D is TRBD2 (5 bases). V was pared by 6 bases and J by 0 bases, with 21 bases between. The CDR3 is made up of 18 amino acids. This CDR3 is CASSPAWTRVISYNEQFF. DNA of the CDR3: TGTGCCAGCAGCCCCGCCTGGACTCGGGTGATCTCCTACAATGAGCAGTTCTTC.

This clonotype was seen many times. The CDR3 reads CASSRYTGELFF. The CDR3 coding sequence is TGTGCCAGCAGTAGGTACACCGGGGAGCTGTTTTTT. The rearrangement joins TRBV27 to TRBJ2-2, with D unresolved. Per the germline V gene, CDR1 is MNHEY and CDR2 is SMNVEV (reference sequence). CDR3 size: 12 residues. Trimming removed 5 bases at V and 3 bases at J, with 4 bases between.

This clonotype was observed a few times. The V call is TRBV12-3 or TRBV12-4, the J call TRBJ2-2, with TRBD1 as a possible D gene (6 bases). Trimming cost V 2 bases and J 7 bases, with 17 bases left between them. The CDR3 has 16 amino acids. CDR3: CASSLLGQGIGGELFF. The CDR3, as DNA: TGTGCCAGCAGTTTATTAGGGCAGGGGATAGGCGGGGAGCTGTTTTTT.

The chain has TRBV12-3 or TRBV12-4 and TRBJ2-1; D unresolved. V shed 6 bases and J shed 10 bases, with 13 bases lying between them. The CDR3 runs 12 residues. For the CDR3, the DNA is TGTGCCAGCAGAATGGGGTTGGGGGAGCAGTTCTTC. This translates into CASRMGLGEQFF.

This clonotype was seen a handful of times. The V gene is TRBV5-1, the J gene TRBJ2-1; a possible D gene is TRBD1 (6 bases). The CDR3 consists of 15 residues. Germline V gene sequence: CDR1 SGHRS, CDR2 YFSETQ. V lost 2 bases to trimming and J lost 0 bases, with 9 bases between them. The CDR3 loop reads CASSLPDSSYNEQFF. The CDR3 coding sequence is TGCGCCAGCAGCTTACCGGACAGCTCCTACAATGAGCAGTTCTTC. Supplemented by reference TRBV5-1 and TRBJ2-1, the full variable domain reads KAGVTQTPRYLIKTRGQQVTLSCSPISGHRSVSWYQQTPGQGLQFLFEYFSETQRNKGNFPGRFSGRQFSNSRSEMNVSTLELGDSALYLCASSLPDSSYNEQFFGPGTRLTVL.

In this sample, this clonotype turned up a few times. The chain joins TRBV15 to TRBJ2-3; 9 bases line up with TRBD2. V gave up 0 bases and J gave up 5 bases; unmatched junction bases: 9. The length of the CDR3 is 17 residues. Germline V gene lookup returns CDR1 LNHNV and CDR2 YYDKDF (reference sequence). The CDR3 loop reads CATSRDLASGIGDTQYF. The CDR3 region has the DNA TGTGCCACCAGCAGAGACCTCGCTAGCGGGATAGGAGATACGCAGTATTTT. Combining the CDR3 with reference TRBV15 and TRBJ2-3 gives the whole variable domain DAMVIQNPRYQVTQFGKPVTLSCSQTLNHNVMYWYQQKSSQAPKLLFHYYDKDFNNEADTPDNFQSRRPNTSFCFLDIRSPGLGDTAMYLCATSRDLASGIGDTQYFGPGTRLTVL.

This clonotype was counted ten times or more. The chain recombines TRBV6-1 with TRBJ1-5; D is unclear. Germline loops: CDR1 MNHNS, CDR2 SASEGT. The CDR3 extends over 15 amino acids. Trimming stripped 6 bases from V and 0 bases from J, with 12 bases between. The CDR3 DNA sequence: TGTGCCAGCAGCATGGACTTTTTTAGCAATCAGCCCCAGCATTTT. This codes for CASSMDFFSNQPQHF.

In this sample, this clonotype turned up a few times. The gene calls are TRBV28 and TRBJ2-1; 7 bases line up with TRBD2. The length of the CDR3 is 14 residues. Germline V CDR1 and CDR2: MDHEN, SYDVKM. V lost 7 bases, J lost 6 bases, and 9 bases stayed unmatched. The CDR3 sequence is CASIWQRDVNEQFF. Here the CDR3 DNA reads TGTGCCAGCATTTGGCAGCGGGATGTCAATGAGCAGTTCTTC. The full variable domain, in which reference TRBV28 and TRBJ2-1 provide the parts outside the CDR3, is DVKVTQSSRYLVKRTGEKVFLECVQDMDHENMFWYRQDPGLGLRLIYFSYDVKMKEKGDIPEGYSVSREKKERFSLILESASTNQTSMYLCASIWQRDVNEQFFGPGTRLTVL.